This T cell receptor (beta chain) was recorded in a study of OX40 agonist ivuxolimab in advanced cancers. Study-level background: Patients got intravenous ivuxolimab at 0.01 to 10 mg/kg every 2 weeks. Study-wide findings and caveats: Fewer expanded clones were found on average in CD4+ than in CD8+ T cells.

TCRdb's table, derived via immunoSEQ multiplex PCR, lists solely in-frame clones and lacks some. The repertoire has around 61,000 clones, 92% of them found once; the top ten carry over 20%. Exclusion applied to patients with autoimmune disease history or systemic immunosuppression. A remark on this clone: Its specificity is not known.

Germline CDR1 reads MDHEN; CDR2 reads SYDVKM. The V gene lost 3 bases and the J gene lost 5 bases, with 14 bases spanning the gap. The CDR3 runs to 15 residues. The clonotype was recovered from an adult with an advanced solid tumor such as melanoma, head and neck, liver or kidney cancer. The material was CD4+ or CD8+ T cells sorted from blood, obtained in a trial of the OX40 agonist ivuxolimab. The chain uses TRBV28 and TRBJ2-1; a possible D gene is TRBD1 (5 bases). The CDR3 DNA is TGTGCCAGCAGTTTGCCCCCAGGGATGCACAATGAGCAGTTCTTC. Encoded protein: CASSLPPGMHNEQFF.